Below, 4 T cell receptor beta chains from the same sample are listed, as sequenced in a study of T cells after yellow fever vaccination. TCRdb redid the calling of the 5' RACE reads with MiXCR, one entry per CDR3 protein. The sample shows 200,000 to 250,000 distinct CDR3 sequences, approximately 3.2% of them seen only once. The source material was CD4+ T cells sorted from PBMCs, sampled 10 days after the yellow fever booster vaccination. Receptors originate from a man aged 18 to 29 who received the YFV17D yellow fever vaccine.

This clonotype was seen ten or more times. The chain uses TRBV7-2 and TRBJ2-1; 9 nucleotides align to TRBD1. The germline CDR1 and CDR2 sequences are SGHTA and FQGNSA. The CDR3 extends over 14 amino acids. Trimming took 5 bases from V and 7 from J; bases not matched to a gene: 6. The CDR3 reads CASSKDRGRNEQFF. The CDR3 DNA is TGTGCCAGCAGCAAGGACAGGGGTAGGAATGAGCAGTTCTTC.

This clonotype occurred a few times. The V and J genes are TRBV7-2 and TRBJ2-1; TRBD2 matches 7 bases. Germline V gene data show CDR1 as SGHTA and CDR2 as FQGNSA. V dropped 5 bases and J dropped 7; count of bases not matched to a gene: 8. The CDR3 is made up of 14 amino acids. In DNA form, the CDR3 reads TGTGCCAGCAGCCCCCAGCGGGGAGAGAATGAGCAGTTCTTC. Amino acid sequence: CASSPQRGENEQFF.

This clonotype has just a few counts. The J gene is TRBJ2-1, the V gene TRBV2; no clear D. CDR3 length: 11 amino acids. CDR1 is SNHLY, CDR2 FYNNEI, per germline. Trimming removed 6 bases at V and 9 bases at J, with 9 bases between. In DNA form, the CDR3 reads TGTGCCAGCAGCCAGGACGGTGAGCAGTTCTTC. Its protein is CASSQDGEQFF.

This clonotype was observed at least ten times. V gene TRBV24-1 combines with J gene TRBJ2-1; D not resolved. Germline lookup yields CDR1 KGHDR and CDR2 SFDVKD. The CDR3 covers 13 residues. Trimming removed 4 bases from V and 7 bases from J, with 10 bases in between. The DNA of the CDR3 is TGTGCCACCAGTGACCCCCCTAGAAATGAGCAGTTCTTC. Translated: CATSDPPRNEQFF.